This TCR beta chain was recovered during a study of blood T cells in healthy people across ages. Study-wide results and caveats: Unsorted PBMC material precluded a definitive naive versus antigen-experienced comparison. Observed TCR beta diversity per million T cells went down as age went up. This fall followed a roughly linear course with age.

A sample-barcoded 5' primer and a J-beta primer mix were used in a second PCR of roughly 6 to 11 cycles. All cDNA molecules were each tagged by a template-switch adaptor with 12 random nucleotides. TCRdb redid the calling of the 5' RACE reads with MiXCR, one entry per CDR3 protein. The table lists approximately 2,000,000 distinct CDR3 sequences, about two fifths of them singletons. The V and J ends lost 6 bases and 0 bases respectively, with 11 bases between them. The CDR3 spans 14 residues. Healthy individuals of Caucasian origin from Russia, aged about 6 to 100, served as donors. This clonotype was counted between two and nine times. Its target is unknown. A single base separates this from a much larger clone, so it may be a read error.

Sequenced material: blood. The J gene is TRBJ1-1, the V gene TRBV12-3 or TRBV12-4, with TRBD1 as a possible D gene (5 bases). This clonotype was obtained from a human donor in good health. The CDR3 spells CASSWDPVNTEAFF. The CDR3 nucleotides are TGTGCCAGCAGCTGGGACCCGGTGAACACTGAAGCTTTCTTT.